This TCR beta chain came from a study of identical twins. Broader study findings: The presence of invariant MAIT and iNKT cells could partly confound analyses of zero-insertion sequences. Cord blood beta clonotypes that were abundant carried fewer insertions, and memory repertoires showed no such trend.

Concerning this clonotype: Its matching antigen is unknown.

Per the germline V gene, CDR1 is SGDLS and CDR2 is YYNGEE. V was clipped by 1 base and J by 0 bases, with 14 bases between them. The CDR3 runs 17 residues. cDNA carried unique molecular identifiers, and a universal primer site was added by template switching. TCRdb used MiXCR to reprocess the 5' RACE reads, holding one entry per CDR3 protein. The sample records 400,000 to 500,000 distinct CDR3 sequences, 13% to 15% being singletons. These data are also associated with another study on yellow fever vaccine responses in identical twins.

This TCR was sampled from a woman aged 18-29 years in good health. The sample comprised CD4+ T cells sorted from blood. The chain couples TRBV9 to TRBJ2-1, with D unresolved. The CDR3 DNA is TGTGCCAGCAGCGTAATGATAGGCTCCAGCTCCTACAATGAGCAGTTCTTC. Translated: CASSVMIGSSSYNEQFF.